What follows is one T cell receptor beta chain and its context. Its target is not known. Some clones are missing from TCRdb's copy, which holds only in-frame ones; the method was immunoSEQ multiplex PCR. The table shows under 15,000 clones, with roughly 80% occurring only once. The sample comes from a study of somatic mutations in cytotoxic T cells in rheumatoid arthritis. V lost 6 bases and J lost 8, with 14 bases in between. Per the germline V gene, CDR1 is SGHNT and CDR2 is YYREEE (reference sequence). The CDR3 spans 12 residues. Study conclusions and caveats: Of the expanded CD8+ clones, the antigen targets were not known. There were about an eighth of the roughly 60 patients in whom the largest CD8+ clone exceeded 20% of CD8+ cells. The clonality of CD8+ T cells was not significantly different between rheumatoid arthritis patients and age-matched healthy controls.

Sequenced sample: CD8+ T cells sorted from blood. The rearrangement uses TRBV5-4 and TRBJ1-1, with D possibly being TRBD1 (5 bases). This receptor was identified in a man between 45 and 60 years old in good health. The CDR3 loop is CASTPGGTEAFF. CDR3 nucleotides: TGTGCCAGCACCCCGGGGGGGACCGAAGCTTTCTTT.